What follows describes a single T cell receptor beta chain. What it recognizes is unknown. Generated by immunoSEQ multiplex PCR, the TCRdb table keeps only in-frame clones and is missing some. The sample has around 75,000 clones, around four fifths seen once. This record comes from a study of cytomegalovirus exposure and HLA in healthy donors. Study details: The 120 validation repertoires were produced on the same platform as the 670 or so repertoires of the first cohort. This was reported in a later analysis. Study-wide points: For cytomegalovirus status, the classifier reportedly gave diagnoses with high specificity and sensitivity. TCR beta chains numbering some 150 were designated cytomegalovirus-associated. Most TCR sequences proved rare, with some public TCRs found in many donors.

CDR3 length: 13 residues. V was trimmed by 4 bases and J by 11 bases, leaving 15 bases between them. CDR1 is SEHNR and CDR2 is FQNEAQ in the germline V gene (reference sequence). This rearrangement joins TRBV7-9 to TRBJ1-5; tentatively, D is TRBD1 (5 bases). Sample: PBMCs. This receptor was obtained from a man aged 25-45 years in good health and CMV-seronegative. This chain's CDR3 is CASSSLRQNTQHF. CDR3 nucleotide sequence: TGTGCCAGCAGCTCCCTGAGACAGAATACCCAGCATTTT.